This T cell receptor (beta chain) was captured in a study of cytomegalovirus exposure and HLA in healthy donors. A remark on this clone: As yet, its antigen is unknown.

Study findings and constraints: There were a few CMV-associated chains whose specificity for CMV antigens was confirmed in vitro.

V was shortened by 0 bases and J by 7 bases, with 12 bases between the two germline ends. Germline V gene sequence: CDR1 MNHEY, CDR2 SVGAGI. CDR3 length equals 15 residues. The PCR contained 60 Vbeta and 13 Jbeta primers. The table came from immunoSEQ multiplex PCR; TCRdb's copy has only in-frame clones and leaves some out. The table shows roughly 100,000 clones, with roughly three quarters occurring only once. The chain is built from TRBV6-5 and TRBJ1-4; unclear D gene. Sequencing used PBMCs. This sequence was found in a man aged 25-45 years in good health and CMV-seronegative. This chain's CDR3 is CASSYSSAMGEKLFF. CDR3 DNA sequence: TGTGCCAGCAGTTACTCGAGCGCGATGGGTGAAAAACTGTTTTTT.